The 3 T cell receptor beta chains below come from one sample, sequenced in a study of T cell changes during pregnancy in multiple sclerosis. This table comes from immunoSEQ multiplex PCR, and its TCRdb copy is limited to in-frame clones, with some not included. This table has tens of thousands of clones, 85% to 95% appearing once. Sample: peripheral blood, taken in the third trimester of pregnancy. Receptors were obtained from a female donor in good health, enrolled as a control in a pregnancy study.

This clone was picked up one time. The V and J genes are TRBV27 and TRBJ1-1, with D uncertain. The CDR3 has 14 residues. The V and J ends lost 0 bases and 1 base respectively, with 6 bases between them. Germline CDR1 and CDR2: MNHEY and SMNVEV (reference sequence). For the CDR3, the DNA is TGTGCCAGCAGTTTATCGCCGCGGAACACTGAAGCTTTCTTT. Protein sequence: CASSLSPRNTEAFF.

CDR3 protein: CASSLGAGRGRLQPQHF. Here the CDR3 DNA reads TGTGCCAGCAGCCTAGGGGCAGGGCGGGGGAGGTTACAGCCCCAGCATTTT. V usage is TRBV7-9 and J usage is TRBJ1-5; a possible D gene is TRBD1 (5 bases). The CDR3 loop spans 17 amino acids. Trimming shortened V by 5 bases and J by 7 bases, and 24 bases separated the two germline ends. Germline V gene data show CDR1 as SEHNR and CDR2 as FQNEAQ (reference sequence). Filled out from reference TRBV7-9 and TRBJ1-5, the complete variable domain reads DTGVSQNPRHKITKRGQNVTFRCDPISEHNRLYWYRQTLGQGPEFLTYFQNEAQLEKSRLLSDRFSAERPKGSFSTLEIQRTEQGDSAMYLCASSLGAGRGRLQPQHFGDGTRLSIL.

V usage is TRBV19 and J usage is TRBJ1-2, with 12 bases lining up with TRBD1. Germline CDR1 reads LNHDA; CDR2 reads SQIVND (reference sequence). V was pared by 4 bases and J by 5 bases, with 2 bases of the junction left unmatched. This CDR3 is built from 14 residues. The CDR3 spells CASSTGQGAYGYTF. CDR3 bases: TGTGCCAGTAGTACGGGACAGGGGGCGTATGGCTACACCTTC.